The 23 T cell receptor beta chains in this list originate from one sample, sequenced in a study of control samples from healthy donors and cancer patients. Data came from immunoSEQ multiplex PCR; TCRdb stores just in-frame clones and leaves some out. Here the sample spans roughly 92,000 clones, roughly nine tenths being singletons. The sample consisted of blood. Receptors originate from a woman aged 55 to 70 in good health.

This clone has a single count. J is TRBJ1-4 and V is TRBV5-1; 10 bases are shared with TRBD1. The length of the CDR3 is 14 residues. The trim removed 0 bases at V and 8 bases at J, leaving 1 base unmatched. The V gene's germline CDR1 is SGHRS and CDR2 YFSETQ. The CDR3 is CASSLGDRGEKLFF. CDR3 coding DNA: TGCGCCAGCAGCTTGGGGGACAGGGGCGAAAAACTGTTTTTT.

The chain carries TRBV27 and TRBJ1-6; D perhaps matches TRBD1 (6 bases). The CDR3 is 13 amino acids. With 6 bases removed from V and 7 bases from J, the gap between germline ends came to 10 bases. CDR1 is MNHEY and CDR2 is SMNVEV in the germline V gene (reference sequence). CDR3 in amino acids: CASRTGGNSPLHF. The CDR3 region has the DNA TGTGCCAGCAGGACCGGGGGCAATTCACCCCTCCACTTT.

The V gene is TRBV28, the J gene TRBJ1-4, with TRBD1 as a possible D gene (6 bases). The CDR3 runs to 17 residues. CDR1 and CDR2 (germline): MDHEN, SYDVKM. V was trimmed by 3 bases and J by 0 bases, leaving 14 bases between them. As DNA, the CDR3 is TGTGCCAGCAGTTTTATGGGGGCAGGTTCAACTAATGAAAAACTGTTTTTT. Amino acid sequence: CASSFMGAGSTNEKLFF.

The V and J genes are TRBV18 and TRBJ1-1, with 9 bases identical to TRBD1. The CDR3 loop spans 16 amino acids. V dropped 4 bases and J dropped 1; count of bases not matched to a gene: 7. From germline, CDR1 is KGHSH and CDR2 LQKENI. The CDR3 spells CASSLGTGPGNTEAFF. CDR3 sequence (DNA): TGTGCCAGCTCACTTGGGACAGGGCCGGGGAACACTGAAGCTTTCTTT.

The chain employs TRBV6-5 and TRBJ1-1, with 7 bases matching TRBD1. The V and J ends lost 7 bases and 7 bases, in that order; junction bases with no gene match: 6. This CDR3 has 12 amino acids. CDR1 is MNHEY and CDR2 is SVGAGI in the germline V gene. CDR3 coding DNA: TGTGCCAGCACCTACAGGGGAGGTGAAGCTTTCTTT. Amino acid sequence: CASTYRGGEAFF.

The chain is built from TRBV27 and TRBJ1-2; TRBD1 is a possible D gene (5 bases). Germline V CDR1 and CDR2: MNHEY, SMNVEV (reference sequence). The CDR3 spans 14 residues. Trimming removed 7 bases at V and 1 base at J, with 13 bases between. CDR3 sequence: CASTGGGGNYGYTF. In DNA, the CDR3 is TGTGCCAGCACCGGGGGGGGAGGTAACTATGGCTACACCTTC.

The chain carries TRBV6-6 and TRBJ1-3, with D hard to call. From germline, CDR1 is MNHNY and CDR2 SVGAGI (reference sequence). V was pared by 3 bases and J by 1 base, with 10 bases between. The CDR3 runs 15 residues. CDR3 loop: CASSYFGVSGNTIYF. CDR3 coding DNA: TGTGCCAGCAGTTATTTCGGGGTGTCTGGAAACACCATATATTTT.

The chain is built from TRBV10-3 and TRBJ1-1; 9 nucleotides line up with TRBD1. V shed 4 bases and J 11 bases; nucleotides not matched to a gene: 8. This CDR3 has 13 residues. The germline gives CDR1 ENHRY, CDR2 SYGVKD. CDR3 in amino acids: CAISGGTGRMAFF. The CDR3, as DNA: TGTGCCATCAGTGGGGGGACAGGGAGGATGGCTTTCTTT.

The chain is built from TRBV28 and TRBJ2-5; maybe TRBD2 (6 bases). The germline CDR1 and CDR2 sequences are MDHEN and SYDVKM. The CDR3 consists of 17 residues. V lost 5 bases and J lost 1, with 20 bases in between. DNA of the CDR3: TGTGCCAGCAGTCCCCTTTTCTTGGTGGGGGGCCAAGAGACCCAGTACTTC. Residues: CASSPLFLVGGQETQYF.

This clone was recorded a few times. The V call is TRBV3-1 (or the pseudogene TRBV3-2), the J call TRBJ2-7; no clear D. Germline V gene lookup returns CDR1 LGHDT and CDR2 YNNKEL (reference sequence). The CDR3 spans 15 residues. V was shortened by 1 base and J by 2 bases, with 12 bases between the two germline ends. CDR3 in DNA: TGTGCCAGCAGCCAAGCCTGGCAGGCCGCCTACGAGCAGTACTTC. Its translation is CASSQAWQAAYEQYF.

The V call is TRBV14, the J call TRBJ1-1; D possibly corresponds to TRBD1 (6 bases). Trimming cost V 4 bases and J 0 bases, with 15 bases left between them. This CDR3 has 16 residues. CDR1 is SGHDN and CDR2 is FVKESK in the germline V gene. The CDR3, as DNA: TGTGCCAGCAGCCCCCGACAGGCCGGTGTGAACACTGAAGCTTTCTTT. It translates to CASSPRQAGVNTEAFF.

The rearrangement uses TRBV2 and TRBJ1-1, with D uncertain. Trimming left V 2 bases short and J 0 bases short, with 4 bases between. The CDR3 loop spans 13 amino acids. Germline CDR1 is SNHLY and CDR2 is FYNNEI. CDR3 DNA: TGTGCCAGCAGTGAAAACATGAACACTGAAGCTTTCTTT. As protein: CASSENMNTEAFF.

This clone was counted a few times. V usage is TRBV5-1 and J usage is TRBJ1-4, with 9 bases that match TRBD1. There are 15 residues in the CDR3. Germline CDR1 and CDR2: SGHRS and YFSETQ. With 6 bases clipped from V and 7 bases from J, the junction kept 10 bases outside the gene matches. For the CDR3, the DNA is TGCGCCAGCACCCTGAGTGGGGACAGGGTTGAAAAACTGTTTTTT. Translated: CASTLSGDRVEKLFF.

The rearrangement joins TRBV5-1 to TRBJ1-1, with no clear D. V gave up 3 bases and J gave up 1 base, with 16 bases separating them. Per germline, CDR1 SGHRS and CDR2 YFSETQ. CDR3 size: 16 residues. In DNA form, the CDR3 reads TGCGCCAGCAGCTGGAGGCAACGGACGGAGAACACTGAAGCTTTCTTT. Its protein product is CASSWRQRTENTEAFF.

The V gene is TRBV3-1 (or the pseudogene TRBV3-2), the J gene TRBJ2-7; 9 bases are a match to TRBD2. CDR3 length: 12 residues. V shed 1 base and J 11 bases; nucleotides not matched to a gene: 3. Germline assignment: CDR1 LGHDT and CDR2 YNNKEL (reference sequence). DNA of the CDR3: TGTGCCAGCAGCCAAGGTGGGACTAGCAAGTACTTC. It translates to CASSQGGTSKYF.

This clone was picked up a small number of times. The CDR3 coding sequence is TGCGCCAGCAGCCTGGGACTAGCGGGGGCTCTCAAGCAGTACTTC. Protein product: CASSLGLAGALKQYF. This chain connects TRBV4-1 to TRBJ2-7; TRBD2 matches 14 bases. The CDR3 length is 15 residues. Germline CDR1 is MGHRA and CDR2 is YSYEKL. V trimming: 4 bases; J trimming: 8 bases; junction bases outside the gene matches: 7.

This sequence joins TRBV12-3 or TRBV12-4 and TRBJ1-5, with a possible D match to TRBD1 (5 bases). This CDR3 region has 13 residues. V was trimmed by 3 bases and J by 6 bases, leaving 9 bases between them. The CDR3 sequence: CASSFQGPQPQHF. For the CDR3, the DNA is TGTGCCAGCAGTTTTCAGGGACCTCAGCCCCAGCATTTT.

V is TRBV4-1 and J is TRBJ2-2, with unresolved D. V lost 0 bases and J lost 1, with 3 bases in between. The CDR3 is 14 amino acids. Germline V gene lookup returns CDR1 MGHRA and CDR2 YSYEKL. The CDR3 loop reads CASSQEVNTGELFF. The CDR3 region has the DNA TGCGCCAGCAGCCAAGAAGTGAACACCGGGGAGCTGTTTTTT.

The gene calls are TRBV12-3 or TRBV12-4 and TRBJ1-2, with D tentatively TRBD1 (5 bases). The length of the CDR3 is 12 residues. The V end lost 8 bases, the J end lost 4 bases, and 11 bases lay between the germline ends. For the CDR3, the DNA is TGTGCCAGCTCAGGGCACGGCTATGGCTACACCTTC. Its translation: CASSGHGYGYTF.

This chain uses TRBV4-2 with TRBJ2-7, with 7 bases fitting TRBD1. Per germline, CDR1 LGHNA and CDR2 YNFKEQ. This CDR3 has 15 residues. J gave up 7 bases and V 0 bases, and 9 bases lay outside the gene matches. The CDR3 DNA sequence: TGTGCCAGCAGCCAAGATGGGACAGCTGTGGGGGAGCAGTACTTC. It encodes CASSQDGTAVGEQYF.

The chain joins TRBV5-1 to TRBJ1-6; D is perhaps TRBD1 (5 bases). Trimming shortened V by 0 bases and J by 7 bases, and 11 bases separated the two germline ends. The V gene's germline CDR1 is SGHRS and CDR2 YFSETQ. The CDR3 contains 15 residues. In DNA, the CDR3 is TGCGCCAGCAGCTTGGGGGGCCTGGGGAATTCACCCCTCCACTTT. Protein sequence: CASSLGGLGNSPLHF. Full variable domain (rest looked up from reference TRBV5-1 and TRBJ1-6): KAGVTQTPRYLIKTRGQQVTLSCSPISGHRSVSWYQQTPGQGLQFLFEYFSETQRNKGNFPGRFSGRQFSNSRSEMNVSTLELGDSALYLCASSLGGLGNSPLHFGNGTRLTVT.

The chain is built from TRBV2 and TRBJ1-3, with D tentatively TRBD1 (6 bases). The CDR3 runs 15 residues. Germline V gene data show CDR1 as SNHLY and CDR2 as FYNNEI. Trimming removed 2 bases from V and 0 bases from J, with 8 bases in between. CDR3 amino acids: CASSETRGSGNTIYF. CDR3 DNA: TGTGCCAGCAGTGAAACCAGGGGCTCTGGAAACACCATATATTTT.

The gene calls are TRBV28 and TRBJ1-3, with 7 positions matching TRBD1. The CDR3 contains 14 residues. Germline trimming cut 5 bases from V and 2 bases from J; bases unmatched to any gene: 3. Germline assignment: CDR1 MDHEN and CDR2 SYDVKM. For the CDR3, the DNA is TGTGCCAGCAGTAAGCAGGGGGCTGGAAACACCATATATTTT. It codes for CASSKQGAGNTIYF.